The clone carrying this T cell receptor beta chain has at least ten counts. Antigen: not known. The sample originates from a study of T cells in Graves' hyperthyroidism and ophthalmopathy. Fresh peripheral blood, around 9.3 ml of it, supplied the PBMCs. Study-level results: Blood also contained most expanded thyroid clonotypes above 0.001.

Amplified TCR beta CDR3 regions derived from RNA transcripts. The HTBI set primed first-round TCR CDR3 RT-PCR. TCRdb passed the multiplex PCR reads through MiXCR, listing each CDR3 protein once. The sample carries a few hundred thousand distinct CDR3 sequences, 20% to 25% recorded once. Sequencing was carried out using blood. This receptor was identified in a man aged 50 to 60 with Graves' hyperthyroidism.

CDR3 in amino acids: CASSLSAGDETQYF. Here the CDR3 DNA reads TGTGCCAGCAGCTTGAGCGCGGGAGACGAGACCCAGTACTTC. The gene calls are TRBV11-2 and TRBJ2-5, with 7 bases lining up with TRBD2. The length of the CDR3 is 14 residues. From germline, CDR1 is SGHAT and CDR2 FQNNGV. J was trimmed by 5 bases and V by 3 bases; bases with no gene match: 6.